One sample yielded the 4 T cell receptor beta chains listed below, sequenced in a study of CD8 T cells in Susac syndrome. Roughly 0.45 to 1 ug RNA was reverse transcribed with random hexamers. TCRdb re-called the immunoSEQ multiplex PCR reads through MiXCR, storing one row per CDR3 protein. Among about 430,000 distinct CDR3 sequences, about 85% were seen once, and the ten largest hold 0.09% to 0.15%. The sequencing input was CD8+ T cells from PBMCs. Receptors were obtained from a human donor with multiple sclerosis.

V gene TRBV24-1 combines with J gene TRBJ2-5; D remains unclear. The V and J ends lost 5 bases and 4 bases respectively, with 13 bases between them. Looked up from germline, CDR1 is KGHDR and CDR2 is SFDVKD. CDR3 length equals 14 residues. The CDR3 protein is CATSGASSGETQYF. The CDR3 DNA reads as TGTGCCACCAGTGGGGCCAGTTCGGGAGAGACCCAGTACTTC.

This clonotype occurred a few times. V usage is TRBV4-1 and J usage is TRBJ2-7; D is perhaps TRBD2 (5 bases). V was pared by 8 bases and J by 3 bases, with 8 bases between. The CDR3 loop spans 11 amino acids. Germline-derived CDR1 and CDR2 are MGHRA and YSYEKL. The CDR3 region has the DNA TGCGCCAGCCCTAGCTACTACGAGCAGTACTTC. It yields the protein CASPSYYEQYF.

The chain recombines TRBV6-2 or TRBV6-3 with TRBJ2-7; the match to TRBD2 covers 7 bases. Germline-derived CDR1 and CDR2 are MNHEY and SVGEGT. This CDR3 comprises 14 residues. V gave up 4 bases and J gave up 1 base; unmatched junction bases: 4. CDR3 DNA sequence: TGTGCCAGCAGTTCCCCTAGCGGATCCTACGAGCAGTACTTC. Its protein product is CASSSPSGSYEQYF.

The chain combines TRBV5-4 with TRBJ2-2, with D uncertain. CDR1 is SGHNT, CDR2 YYREEE, per germline (reference sequence). This CDR3 has 12 amino acids. Trimming left V 4 bases short and J 10 bases short, with 11 bases between. The CDR3 nucleotides read TGTGCCAGCAGCCAACAGCGCGAGGAGCTGTTTTTT. Translated: CASSQQREELFF.